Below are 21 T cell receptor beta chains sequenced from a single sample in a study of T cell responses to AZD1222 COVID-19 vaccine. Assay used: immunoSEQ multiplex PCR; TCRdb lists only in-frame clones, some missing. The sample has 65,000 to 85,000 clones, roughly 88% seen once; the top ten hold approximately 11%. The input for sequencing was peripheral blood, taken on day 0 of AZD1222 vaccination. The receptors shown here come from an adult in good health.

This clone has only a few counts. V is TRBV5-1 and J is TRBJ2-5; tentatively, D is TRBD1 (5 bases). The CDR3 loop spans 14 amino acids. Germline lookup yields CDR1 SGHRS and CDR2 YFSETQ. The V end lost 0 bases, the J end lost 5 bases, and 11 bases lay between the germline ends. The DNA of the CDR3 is TGCGCCAGCAGCTTGGGGGGCGCGTGGGAGACCCAGTACTTC. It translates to CASSLGGAWETQYF.

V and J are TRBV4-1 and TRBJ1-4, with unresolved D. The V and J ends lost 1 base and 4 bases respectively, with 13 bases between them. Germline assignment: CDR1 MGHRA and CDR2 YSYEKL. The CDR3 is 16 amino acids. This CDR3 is CASSQVPRRVNEKLFF. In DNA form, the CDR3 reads TGCGCCAGCAGCCAAGTACCCAGAAGGGTTAATGAAAAACTGTTTTTT.

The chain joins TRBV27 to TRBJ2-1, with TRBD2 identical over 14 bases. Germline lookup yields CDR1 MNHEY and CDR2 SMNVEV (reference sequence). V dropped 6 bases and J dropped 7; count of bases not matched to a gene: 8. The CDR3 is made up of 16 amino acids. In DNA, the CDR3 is TGTGCCAGCAGCCGACTAGCGGGGGGGCCGAATAATGAGCAGTTCTTC. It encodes CASSRLAGGPNNEQFF.

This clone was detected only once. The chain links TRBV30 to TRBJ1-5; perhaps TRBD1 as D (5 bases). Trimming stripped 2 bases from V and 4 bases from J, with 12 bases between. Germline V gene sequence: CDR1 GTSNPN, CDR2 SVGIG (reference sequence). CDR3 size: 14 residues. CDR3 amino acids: CAWSWGNTNQPQHF. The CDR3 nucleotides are TGTGCCTGGAGTTGGGGGAATACGAATCAGCCCCAGCATTTT.

CDR3 in amino acids: CASRSTGAAKNIQYF. CDR3 in DNA: TGTGCCAGCCGATCGACAGGGGCAGCCAAAAACATTCAGTACTTC. The J gene is TRBJ2-4, the V gene TRBV6-5, with TRBD1 matching over 8 bases. The CDR3 has 15 amino acids. Germline lookup yields CDR1 MNHEY and CDR2 SVGAGI. V trimming: 8 bases; J trimming: 0 bases; junction bases outside the gene matches: 6.

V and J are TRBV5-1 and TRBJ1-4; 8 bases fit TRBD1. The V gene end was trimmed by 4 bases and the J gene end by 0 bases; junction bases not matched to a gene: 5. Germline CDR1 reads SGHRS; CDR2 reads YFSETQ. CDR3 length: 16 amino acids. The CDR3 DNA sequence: TGCGCCAGCAGCCCATCGACAGGGGCAACTAATGAAAAACTGTTTTTT. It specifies CASSPSTGATNEKLFF.

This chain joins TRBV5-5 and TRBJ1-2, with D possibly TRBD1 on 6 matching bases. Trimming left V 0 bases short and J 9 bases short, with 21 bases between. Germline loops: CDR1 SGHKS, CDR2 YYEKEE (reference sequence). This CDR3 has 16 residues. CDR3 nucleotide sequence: TGTGCCAGCAGCTTGGCCGGGCTCCGTGGGGGCCTGAGCTACACCTTC. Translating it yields CASSLAGLRGGLSYTF.

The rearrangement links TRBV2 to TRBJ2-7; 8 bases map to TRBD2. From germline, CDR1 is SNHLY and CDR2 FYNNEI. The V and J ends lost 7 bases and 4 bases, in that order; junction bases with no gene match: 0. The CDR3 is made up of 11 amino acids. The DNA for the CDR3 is TGTGCCAGCACGGGAGGGTACGAGCAGTACTTC. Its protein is CASTGGYEQYF.

The CDR3 here is CASSINSGTDTQYF. The CDR3 DNA reads TGTGCCAGTAGTATTAACTCGGGGACAGATACGCAGTATTTT. V and J are TRBV19 and TRBJ2-3; tentatively, D is TRBD2 (5 bases). V was pared by 3 bases and J by 3 bases, with 10 bases between. The CDR3 covers 14 residues. Germline CDR1 is LNHDA and CDR2 is SQIVND (reference sequence).

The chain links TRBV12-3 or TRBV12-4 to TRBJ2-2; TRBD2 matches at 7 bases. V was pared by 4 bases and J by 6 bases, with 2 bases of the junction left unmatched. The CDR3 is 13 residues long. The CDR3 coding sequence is TGTGCCAGCAGTTGGGGGAGGGCCGGGGAGCTGTTTTTT. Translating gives CASSWGRAGELFF.

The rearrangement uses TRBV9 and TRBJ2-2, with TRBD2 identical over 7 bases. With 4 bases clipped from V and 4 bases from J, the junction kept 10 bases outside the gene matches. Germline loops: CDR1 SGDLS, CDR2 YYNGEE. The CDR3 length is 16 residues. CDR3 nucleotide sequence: TGTGCCAGCAGCAGAGAGGCGGGAGAGTTCACCGGGGAGCTGTTTTTT. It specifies CASSREAGEFTGELFF.

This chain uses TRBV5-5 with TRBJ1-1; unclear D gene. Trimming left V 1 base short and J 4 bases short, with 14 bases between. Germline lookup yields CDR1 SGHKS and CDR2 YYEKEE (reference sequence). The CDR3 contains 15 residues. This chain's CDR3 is CASSLLLGRATEAFF. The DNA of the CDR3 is TGTGCCAGCAGCTTGCTGTTAGGGAGAGCCACTGAAGCTTTCTTT.

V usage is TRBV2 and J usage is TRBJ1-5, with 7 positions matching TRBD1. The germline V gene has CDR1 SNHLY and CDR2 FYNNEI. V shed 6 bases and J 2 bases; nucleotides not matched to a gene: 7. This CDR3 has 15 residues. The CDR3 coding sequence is TGTGCCAGCAGCGTTGGACAGGTAGGCAATCAGCCCCAGCATTTT. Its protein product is CASSVGQVGNQPQHF. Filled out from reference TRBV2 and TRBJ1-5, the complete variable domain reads EPEVTQTPSHQVTQMGQEVILRCVPISNHLYFYWYRQILGQKVEFLVSFYNNEISEKSEIFDDQFSVERPDGSNFTLKIRSTKLEDSAMYFCASSVGQVGNQPQHFGDGTRLSIL.

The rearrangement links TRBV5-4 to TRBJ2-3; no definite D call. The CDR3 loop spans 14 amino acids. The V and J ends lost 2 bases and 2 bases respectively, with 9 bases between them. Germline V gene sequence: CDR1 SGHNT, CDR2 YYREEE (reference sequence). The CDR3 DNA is TGTGCCAGCAGCTTTCCCAGTGCCACAGATACGCAGTATTTT. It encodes CASSFPSATDTQYF.

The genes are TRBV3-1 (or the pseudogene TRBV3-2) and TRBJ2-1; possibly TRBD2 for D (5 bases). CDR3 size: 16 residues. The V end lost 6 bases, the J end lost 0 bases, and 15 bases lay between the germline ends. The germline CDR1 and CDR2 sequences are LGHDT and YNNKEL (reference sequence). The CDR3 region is CASRKGERSSYNEQFF. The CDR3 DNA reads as TGTGCCAGCAGAAAGGGAGAGAGGAGCTCCTACAATGAGCAGTTCTTC.

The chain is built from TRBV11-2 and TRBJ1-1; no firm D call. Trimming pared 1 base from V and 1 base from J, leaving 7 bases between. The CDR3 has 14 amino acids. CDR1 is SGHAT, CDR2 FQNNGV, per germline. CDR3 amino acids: CASSLGLGNTEAFF. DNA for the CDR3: TGTGCCAGCAGCTTAGGATTGGGGAACACTGAAGCTTTCTTT.

Here the CDR3 DNA reads TGTGCCAGCAGCCTGACCGGGACAGGGGCGGGTGGGCCCCAGCATTTT. Protein: CASSLTGTGAGGPQHF. The V gene is TRBV28, the J gene TRBJ1-5, with 10 bases fitting TRBD1. Losses at the gene ends were 6 bases for V and 9 bases for J; bases not matched to a gene: 14. CDR1 and CDR2 from the germline V gene are MDHEN and SYDVKM. There are 16 residues in the CDR3.

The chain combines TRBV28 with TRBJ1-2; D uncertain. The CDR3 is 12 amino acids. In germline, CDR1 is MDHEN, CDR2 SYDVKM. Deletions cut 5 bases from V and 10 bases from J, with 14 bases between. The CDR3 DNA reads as TGTGCCAGCAGTCCTCCGACTTATCACTACACCTTC. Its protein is CASSPPTYHYTF.

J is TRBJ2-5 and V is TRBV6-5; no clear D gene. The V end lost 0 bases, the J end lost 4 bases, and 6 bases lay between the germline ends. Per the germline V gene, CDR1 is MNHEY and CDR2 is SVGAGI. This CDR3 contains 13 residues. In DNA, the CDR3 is TGTGCCAGCAGTTACTCGACCTTAGAGACCCAGTACTTC. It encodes CASSYSTLETQYF.

CDR3 sequence (DNA): TGTGCCAGTAGTAGCCAACAGGAGATCTATGGCTACACCTTC. This encodes CASSSQQEIYGYTF. V is TRBV19 and J is TRBJ1-2, with D tentatively TRBD1 (5 bases). CDR1 is LNHDA, CDR2 SQIVND, per germline (reference sequence). This CDR3 region has 14 residues. V lost 4 bases to trimming and J lost 4 bases, with 13 bases between them.

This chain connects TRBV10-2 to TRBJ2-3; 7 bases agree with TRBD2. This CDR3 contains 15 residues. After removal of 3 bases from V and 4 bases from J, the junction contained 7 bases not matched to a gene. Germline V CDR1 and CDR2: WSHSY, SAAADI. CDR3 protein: CASSEVSGWADTQYF. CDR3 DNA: TGCGCCAGCAGTGAAGTTAGCGGGTGGGCAGATACGCAGTATTTT.